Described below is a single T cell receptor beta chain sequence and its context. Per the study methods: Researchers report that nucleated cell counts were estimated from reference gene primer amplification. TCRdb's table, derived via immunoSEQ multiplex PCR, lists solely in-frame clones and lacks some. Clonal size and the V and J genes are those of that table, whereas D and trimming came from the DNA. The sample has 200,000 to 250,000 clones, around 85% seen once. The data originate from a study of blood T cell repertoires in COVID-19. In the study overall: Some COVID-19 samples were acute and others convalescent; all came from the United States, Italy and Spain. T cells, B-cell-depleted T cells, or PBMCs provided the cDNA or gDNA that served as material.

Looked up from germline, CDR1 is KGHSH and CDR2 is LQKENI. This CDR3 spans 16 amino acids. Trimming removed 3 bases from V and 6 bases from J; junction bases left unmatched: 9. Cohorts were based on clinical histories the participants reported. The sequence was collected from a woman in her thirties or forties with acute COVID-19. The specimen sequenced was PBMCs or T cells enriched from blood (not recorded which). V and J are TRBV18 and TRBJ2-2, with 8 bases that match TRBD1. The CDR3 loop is CASSPNPTGVSGELFF. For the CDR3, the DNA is TGTGCCAGCTCACCGAATCCGACAGGGGTTTCCGGGGAGCTGTTTTTT.